The next 26 T cell receptor beta chains were all read from a single sample in a study of T-cell memory formation after mild COVID-19. TCRdb reprocessed the 5' RACE reads with MiXCR, giving one entry per CDR3 protein. The repertoire includes approximately 300,000 distinct CDR3 sequences, roughly 15% of them detected once, and around 20% sits in the top ten. Sequenced input: PBMCs or a T cell subset sorted from them (not recorded which). These TCRs come from a man aged 18-30 years who had mild COVID-19 (a few samples of this study predate the infection). Cell type and time point are not known.

The rearrangement links TRBV20-1 to TRBJ1-4, with D possibly TRBD1 on 5 matching bases. The CDR3 runs 13 residues. Germline loops: CDR1 DFQATT, CDR2 SNEGSKA (reference sequence). V shed 4 bases and J shed 4 bases, with 10 bases lying between them. CDR3 nucleotides: TGCAGTGCTAATCAGGGTCTTAATGAAAAACTGTTTTTT. Translated, it gives CSANQGLNEKLFF.

The rearrangement joins TRBV2 to TRBJ2-7; D remains unclear. CDR3 length: 13 amino acids. The V gene lost 1 base and the J gene lost 3 bases, with 7 bases spanning the gap. Per germline, CDR1 SNHLY and CDR2 FYNNEI. The CDR3 protein is CASSEGLGYEQYF. CDR3 DNA: TGTGCCAGCAGTGAAGGATTAGGCTACGAGCAGTACTTC.

V usage is TRBV27 and J usage is TRBJ1-4, with TRBD1 matching over 7 bases. Germline V gives CDR1 MNHEY, CDR2 SMNVEV (reference sequence). Germline trimming cut 2 bases from V and 8 bases from J; bases unmatched to any gene: 14. The CDR3 is 17 amino acids. The CDR3 coding sequence is TGTGCCAGCAGTTTAGCTCATCCCACAGGGGTCGGAGAAAAACTGTTTTTT. This codes for CASSLAHPTGVGEKLFF. Using reference TRBV27 and TRBJ1-4 for the parts outside the CDR3, the full variable domain is EAQVTQNPRYLITVTGKKLTVTCSQNMNHEYMSWYRQDPGLGLRQIYYSMNVEVTDKGDVPEGYKVSRKEKRNFPLILESPSPNQTSLYFCASSLAHPTGVGEKLFFGSGTQLSVL.

V and J are TRBV5-1 and TRBJ2-1, with a tentative D call TRBD1 (6 bases). V was clipped by 1 base and J by 4 bases, with 9 bases between them. CDR1 SGHRS and CDR2 YFSETQ come from the germline V gene. The CDR3 sequence is 14 residues long. The CDR3 loop is CASSLRQAYNEQFF. CDR3 in DNA: TGCGCCAGCAGCTTGCGACAGGCATACAATGAGCAGTTCTTC.

This clonotype was recorded a few times. The chain joins TRBV7-9 to TRBJ2-1, with D possibly TRBD1 on 6 matching bases. Germline V gene data show CDR1 as SEHNR and CDR2 as FQNEAQ (reference sequence). The length of the CDR3 is 13 residues. V was clipped by 4 bases and J by 9 bases, with 13 bases between them. CDR3 amino acids: CASSSRQAVEQFF. CDR3 nucleotide sequence: TGTGCCAGCAGCTCCCGACAGGCCGTTGAGCAGTTCTTC.

Ten or more counts support this clonotype. This chain joins TRBV7-2 and TRBJ2-1; D gene ambiguous. The germline V gene has CDR1 SGHTA and CDR2 FQGNSA. Trimming pared 5 bases from V and 4 bases from J, leaving 15 bases between. The CDR3 has 15 amino acids. The CDR3 nucleotides are TGTGCCAGCAGCCATATTAACTATCAATACAATGAGCAGTTCTTC. It codes for CASSHINYQYNEQFF.

V and J are TRBV5-1 and TRBJ1-6; no firm D call. V was cut by 5 bases and J by 14 bases, with 17 bases left in between. Germline-derived CDR1 and CDR2 are SGHRS and YFSETQ. The CDR3 extends over 13 amino acids. CDR3 sequence (DNA): TGCGCCAGCAGGGTCTCTCCGACCGGGGCCCTCCACTTT. Its protein product is CASRVSPTGALHF.

This clonotype was detected only a few times. The rearrangement links TRBV4-2 to TRBJ2-2, with 10 nucleotides matching TRBD2. The CDR3 runs 15 residues. Germline CDR1 LGHNA, CDR2 YNFKEQ. The ends lost 2 bases at V and 7 bases at J; junction bases unmatched: 4. CDR3 residues: CASSQTAGGLGELFF. The CDR3 bases are TGTGCCAGCAGCCAAACAGCGGGGGGGCTCGGGGAGCTGTTTTTT.

This clonotype has at least ten counts. The chain links TRBV5-1 to TRBJ1-1, with 7 bases lining up with TRBD1. From germline, CDR1 is SGHRS and CDR2 YFSETQ. V was clipped by 4 bases and J by 0 bases; unmatched bases: 6. There are 15 residues in the CDR3. CDR3 nucleotide sequence: TGCGCCAGCAGCCCACCGGGACAGATGAACACTGAAGCTTTCTTT. Translating gives CASSPPGQMNTEAFF.

This clonotype turned up a few times. V and J are TRBV4-2 and TRBJ1-4; D may be TRBD1 (5 bases). Germline V gene data show CDR1 as LGHNA and CDR2 as YNFKEQ. The CDR3 is 15 amino acids. V was clipped by 1 base and J by 4 bases, with 10 bases between them. CDR3 nucleotides: TGTGCCAGCAGCCAAGCAAGGGGCTTTAATGAAAAACTGTTTTTT. This sequence encodes CASSQARGFNEKLFF.

The chain links TRBV6-5 to TRBJ2-2; tentatively, D is TRBD1 (5 bases). This CDR3 is built from 18 residues. V was pared by 0 bases and J by 5 bases, with 19 bases between. CDR1 MNHEY and CDR2 SVGAGI come from the germline V gene. Here the CDR3 DNA reads TGTGCCAGCAGTTACTCGAAGGGGTCCACAATATGGACCGGGGAGCTGTTTTTT. Translated: CASSYSKGSTIWTGELFF.

This clonotype was counted at least ten times. The rearrangement uses TRBV20-1 and TRBJ1-6; tentatively, D is TRBD1 (5 bases). Deletions cut 6 bases from V and 5 bases from J, with 11 bases between. CDR1 is DFQATT and CDR2 is SNEGSKA in the germline V gene (reference sequence). The CDR3 totals 13 residues. This chain's CDR3 is CSAPGRNNSPLHF. The CDR3 coding sequence is TGCAGTGCCCCGGGACGGAATAATTCACCCCTCCACTTT.

V and J are TRBV6-2 or TRBV6-3 and TRBJ2-1; D possibly matches TRBD1 or TRBD2 (6 bases each). V was clipped by 4 bases and J by 2 bases, with 15 bases between them. The CDR3 consists of 16 residues. The V gene's germline CDR1 is MNHEY and CDR2 SVGEGT. The CDR3 bases are TGTGCCAGCAGTTCGCCGGGGGCTTCGCCCTACAATGAGCAGTTCTTC. Translating gives CASSSPGASPYNEQFF.

The chain links TRBV29-1 to TRBJ2-3; D gene ambiguous. The CDR3 covers 10 residues. The V gene lost 6 bases and the J gene lost 5 bases, with 6 bases spanning the gap. CDR1 is SQVTM and CDR2 is ANQGSEA in the germline V gene. CDR3 region: CSVSRDTQYF. The CDR3 DNA reads as TGCAGCGTCAGTAGAGATACGCAGTATTTT.

The chain has TRBV5-1 and TRBJ1-2; weak D call: TRBD1 (6 bases). V lost 0 bases and J lost 3, with 9 bases in between. Germline V CDR1 and CDR2: SGHRS, YFSETQ. There are 14 residues in the CDR3. CDR3 nucleotides: TGCGCCAGCAGCTTGGAGGCAGGGGACTATGGCTACACCTTC. It is translated as CASSLEAGDYGYTF.

This clonotype has a handful of counts. This rearrangement joins TRBV10-3 to TRBJ2-4; maybe TRBD1 (6 bases). V gave up 3 bases and J gave up 3 bases, with 15 bases separating them. Germline loops: CDR1 ENHRY, CDR2 SYGVKD. The CDR3 length is 16 residues. This CDR3 is CAISDLSRGGKNIQYF. In DNA, the CDR3 is TGTGCCATCAGTGATCTATCGAGAGGGGGCAAAAACATTCAGTACTTC.

This clonotype came up a few times. The rearrangement links TRBV4-1 to TRBJ2-5; the D gene is possibly TRBD2 (6 bases). The CDR3 totals 15 residues. CDR1 and CDR2 (germline): MGHRA, YSYEKL. V was shortened by 3 bases and J by 5 bases, with 16 bases between the two germline ends. CDR3 nucleotide sequence: TGCGCCAGCAGCCACCGACTAGGTCTTGGGGAGACCCAGTACTTC. Its protein is CASSHRLGLGETQYF.

The V gene is TRBV15, the J gene TRBJ2-5; the D is unclear. V gave up 3 bases and J gave up 0 bases, with 8 bases separating them. The CDR3 has 14 amino acids. Germline CDR1 and CDR2: LNHNV and YYDKDF (reference sequence). The CDR3 region has the DNA TGTGCCACCAGCAGCGGACGGGACCAAGAGACCCAGTACTTC. Translating it yields CATSSGRDQETQYF.

The CDR3 spells CASSLWWTGQTTDTQYF. The CDR3 coding sequence is TGTGCCAGCAGCTTATGGTGGACAGGACAGACGACAGATACGCAGTATTTT. The chain uses TRBV7-9 and TRBJ2-3, with 7 bases aligning to TRBD1. This CDR3 has 17 amino acids. With V trimmed by 2 bases and J by 3 bases, 11 bases remained unmatched. The germline V gene encodes CDR1 SEHNR and CDR2 FQNEAQ (reference sequence).

This clonotype was detected ten times or more. The CDR3 here is CASSVDGTGGSAFF. As DNA, the CDR3 is TGCGCCAGCAGCGTGGATGGGACAGGAGGTTCGGCTTTCTTT. J is TRBJ1-1 and V is TRBV5-1; 8 bases line up with TRBD1. V lost 4 bases and J lost 11; bases outside the gene matches: 13. In germline, CDR1 is SGHRS, CDR2 YFSETQ. The CDR3 spans 14 residues.

This clonotype was detected only a few times. V is TRBV11-2 and J is TRBJ2-3; 8 bases fit TRBD1. The germline V gene encodes CDR1 SGHAT and CDR2 FQNNGV. The CDR3 spans 16 residues. Trimming cost V 5 bases and J 2 bases; bases outside gene matches: 9. CDR3 residues: CASSPTGALITDTQYF. The CDR3 DNA follows: TGTGCCAGCAGCCCGACAGGGGCTCTCATCACAGATACGCAGTATTTT.

This clonotype was detected a few times. The chain is built from TRBV6-2 or TRBV6-3 and TRBJ1-5; 7 bases are shared with TRBD1. V lost 6 bases, J lost 5 bases, and 13 bases stayed unmatched. The V gene's germline CDR1 is MNHEY and CDR2 SVGEGT. The length of the CDR3 is 16 residues. For the CDR3, the DNA is TGTGCCAGCAGGGACCGGGACAGCAGGGGTTATCAGCCCCAGCATTTT. It encodes CASRDRDSRGYQPQHF.

V and J are TRBV12-3 or TRBV12-4 and TRBJ2-1; possibly TRBD2 for D (5 bases). The CDR3 length is 13 residues. The V gene lost 5 bases and the J gene lost 5 bases, with 10 bases spanning the gap. CDR3 nucleotides: TGTGCCAGCAGTCCGGACGGGGACAATGAGCAGTTCTTC. This gives the protein CASSPDGDNEQFF.

This clonotype was found many times. The genes are TRBV6-5 and TRBJ2-1; 8 bases map to TRBD2. CDR1 and CDR2 (germline): MNHEY, SVGAGI. After removal of 1 base from V and 9 bases from J, the junction contained 5 bases not matched to a gene. The CDR3 runs 14 residues. CDR3 sequence: CASSYWAGGGEQFF. CDR3 in DNA: TGTGCCAGCAGTTACTGGGCGGGGGGTGGTGAGCAGTTCTTC.

This clonotype turned up a few times. This rearrangement joins TRBV18 to TRBJ1-1, with a weak D call TRBD1 (5 bases). V was pared by 5 bases and J by 1 base, with 8 bases between. Germline V gene data show CDR1 as KGHSH and CDR2 as LQKENI. The CDR3 length is 13 residues. The CDR3 here is CASSDSENTEAFF. The CDR3 DNA sequence: TGTGCCAGCTCAGACAGCGAGAACACTGAAGCTTTCTTT.

Details on this clonotype: An end of the junction differs from the germline gene, which may be a read error. The rearrangement uses TRBV7-9 and TRBJ2-5; 9 bases are a match to TRBD2. The CDR3 is 15 residues long. Germline assignment: CDR1 SEHNR and CDR2 FQNEAQ (reference sequence). DNA of the CDR3: TGTGCCAGCTGCTTACCCCTGCGGGGGGGGGAGACCCAGTACTTC. It translates to CASCLPLRGGETQYF.